The 29 T cell receptor beta chains below all came from one sample that was sequenced in a study of low-dose radiotherapy and immunotherapy resistance in tumors. Time point defined: before trial treatment. First-strand cDNA used TRAV- and TRBV-specific primers, covering alpha and beta chains. TCRs were amplified for roughly 20 PCR cycles with a constant-region primer and V-primer adapter. TCRdb itself ran the reads through MiXCR, one entry per CDR3 protein. The repertoire holds approximately 90,000 distinct CDR3 sequences, 9.4% seen once, with more than 0.85% in the top ten. Sequenced material: PBMCs, taken before treatment. These receptors all stem from a male donor with prostate cancer.

This clonotype has a count of ten or more. The rearrangement joins TRBV5-1 to TRBJ2-7; the match to TRBD1 covers 10 bases. CDR1 and CDR2 from the germline V gene are SGHRS and YFSETQ. V gave up 3 bases and J gave up 5 bases; unmatched junction bases: 5. CDR3 length equals 14 residues. CDR3 coding DNA: TGCGCCAGCAGCTCCTGGGACAGGGGAAACGAGCAGTACTTC. Protein product: CASSSWDRGNEQYF.

This clonotype showed up many times. The chain has TRBV7-9 and TRBJ2-3, with D uncertain. The CDR3 contains 12 residues. The germline gives CDR1 SEHNR, CDR2 FQNEAQ (reference sequence). Trimming cost V 6 bases and J 6 bases, with 10 bases left between them. For the CDR3, the DNA is TGTGCCAGCAGTTCCATCACCGATACGCAGTATTTT. Translating gives CASSSITDTQYF.

This clonotype was observed many times. The V gene is TRBV6-2 or TRBV6-3, the J gene TRBJ2-3; possibly TRBD2 for D (5 bases). CDR1 is MNHEY and CDR2 is SVGEGT in the germline V gene. This CDR3 spans 14 amino acids. The V end lost 0 bases, the J end lost 3 bases, and 7 bases lay between the germline ends. The CDR3 bases are TGTGCCAGCAGTTACTCGTGGGAGACAGATACGCAGTATTTT. As protein: CASSYSWETDTQYF.

There are many counts of this clonotype. The V and J genes are TRBV5-1 and TRBJ1-1, with D possibly being TRBD1 (5 bases). The CDR3 is 14 residues long. Germline CDR1 reads SGHRS; CDR2 reads YFSETQ. Trimming took 3 bases from V and 0 from J, leaving 9 bases between them. The CDR3 reads CASSSQGMNTEAFF. In DNA form, the CDR3 reads TGCGCCAGCAGCTCGCAGGGCATGAACACTGAAGCTTTCTTT.

This clonotype occurred many times. The genes are TRBV25-1 and TRBJ1-5, with D hard to call. This CDR3 comprises 13 residues. Germline values: CDR1 MGHDK, CDR2 SYGVNS. Trimming pared 1 base from V and 6 bases from J, leaving 7 bases between. The CDR3 here is CASSEWGSQPQHF. CDR3 sequence (DNA): TGTGCCAGCAGTGAATGGGGTAGTCAGCCCCAGCATTTT.

This clonotype was counted many times. This rearrangement joins TRBV11-3 to TRBJ2-5; 8 bases match TRBD2. CDR3 length equals 15 residues. The germline gives CDR1 SGHNT, CDR2 YENEEA. With V trimmed by 5 bases and J by 5 bases, 10 bases remained unmatched. CDR3 loop: CASSRTGGRRETQYF. The CDR3, as DNA: TGTGCCAGCAGCCGAACGGGGGGGCGCAGGGAGACCCAGTACTTC.

This clonotype has at least ten counts. The CDR3 reads CASSRGHVNTGELFF. The DNA for the CDR3 is TGTGCCAGCAGTAGGGGACACGTAAACACCGGGGAGCTGTTTTTT. The chain employs TRBV28 and TRBJ2-2; TRBD1 might be the D (6 bases). The CDR3 runs 15 residues. In germline, CDR1 is MDHEN, CDR2 SYDVKM. Trimming shortened V by 5 bases and J by 2 bases, and 12 bases separated the two germline ends.

This clonotype has ten or more counts. V and J are TRBV2 and TRBJ2-5; TRBD2 agrees at 14 bases. CDR1 is SNHLY, CDR2 FYNNEI, per germline. This CDR3 is 16 amino acids long. V dropped 3 bases and J dropped 4; count of bases not matched to a gene: 4. The DNA of the CDR3 is TGTGCCAGCAGTGAGGGGACTAGCGGGAGCACAGAGACCCAGTACTTC. It encodes CASSEGTSGSTETQYF.

This clonotype was counted many times. This chain connects TRBV6-2 or TRBV6-3 to TRBJ1-1, with 7 bases aligning to TRBD1. The germline V gene has CDR1 MNHEY and CDR2 SVGEGT. J lost 5 bases, V lost 2 bases, and 11 bases had no gene match. CDR3 size: 16 residues. In nucleotides, the CDR3 is TGTGCCAGCAGTTACAGCACAGGGGATTGGTCGACTGAAGCTTTCTTT. Its translation is CASSYSTGDWSTEAFF.

This clonotype has a count of ten or more. CDR3 loop: CASNSYGTGPSGELFF. CDR3 in DNA: TGTGCCAGCAACTCTTACGGGACAGGACCTTCCGGGGAGCTGTTTTTT. V gene TRBV2 combines with J gene TRBJ2-2, with TRBD1 matching over 8 bases. V lost 7 bases to trimming and J lost 6 bases; unmatched junction nucleotides: 13. This CDR3 spans 16 amino acids. Germline V gene sequence: CDR1 SNHLY, CDR2 FYNNEI.

This clonotype was detected ten times or more. CDR3 in amino acids: CASSLAGTGELFF. For the CDR3, the DNA is TGTGCCAGCAGCTTAGCGGGCACCGGGGAGCTGTTTTTT. The chain couples TRBV7-2 to TRBJ2-2; D gene ambiguous. Trimming left V 0 bases short and J 4 bases short, with 3 bases between. The length of the CDR3 is 13 residues. The germline V gene encodes CDR1 SGHTA and CDR2 FQGNSA.

This clonotype was detected ten times or more. The chain is built from TRBV28 and TRBJ2-1; D might be TRBD2 (5 bases). The CDR3 is made up of 12 amino acids. V was shortened by 6 bases and J by 8 bases, with 11 bases between the two germline ends. Germline lookup yields CDR1 MDHEN and CDR2 SYDVKM. CDR3 amino acids: CASSSGIDEQFF. Here the CDR3 DNA reads TGTGCCAGCAGCTCGGGGATCGATGAGCAGTTCTTC.

This sequence joins TRBV5-1 and TRBJ2-6; D gene unclear. Germline V gene sequence: CDR1 SGHRS, CDR2 YFSETQ. The CDR3 sequence is 15 residues long. Trimming took off 6 bases at V and 1 base at J, with 11 bases between the two ends. CDR3 nucleotides: TGCGCCAGCACCACGCCCGAGTCTGGGGCCAACGTCCTGACTTTC. Translated: CASTTPESGANVLTF.

This clonotype occurred many times. This chain links TRBV11-2 with TRBJ2-2; D is possibly TRBD1 (6 bases). Per germline, CDR1 SGHAT and CDR2 FQNNGV. The CDR3 sequence is 15 residues long. Trimming took 5 bases from V and 5 from J, leaving 15 bases between them. In DNA form, the CDR3 reads TGTGCCAGCAGCGCCGGGGACACCGAAACCGGGGAGCTGTTTTTT. As protein: CASSAGDTETGELFF.

The sample holds many counts of this clonotype. The chain uses TRBV2 and TRBJ1-2; possible D gene TRBD1, 6 bases. This CDR3 is 16 amino acids long. Deletions cut 0 bases from V and 1 base from J, with 12 bases between. Germline V gene sequence: CDR1 SNHLY, CDR2 FYNNEI. The CDR3 here is CASSEAGQKINYGYTF. For the CDR3, the DNA is TGTGCCAGCAGTGAAGCCGGACAGAAAATTAACTATGGCTACACCTTC.

This clonotype occurred many times. The chain's CDR3 is CASSLRGGTGTGSYNEQFF. The CDR3 DNA follows: TGTGCCAGCAGCTTAAGGGGCGGTACCGGGACAGGCTCCTACAATGAGCAGTTCTTC. The V call is TRBV7-2, the J call TRBJ2-1; 8 bases align to TRBD1. Trimming at V came to 2 bases and at J to 0 bases, leaving 12 bases not matched to a gene. The CDR3 contains 19 residues. Germline-derived CDR1 and CDR2 are SGHTA and FQGNSA.

This clonotype has just a few counts. This chain uses TRBV28 with TRBJ2-7, with TRBD1 matching 7 bases. With 6 bases clipped from V and 3 bases from J, the junction kept 5 bases outside the gene matches. The germline CDR1 and CDR2 sequences are MDHEN and SYDVKM. This CDR3 spans 13 amino acids. CDR3 DNA sequence: TGTGCCAGCAGCCTAGGGACAGACTACGAGCAGTACTTC. Translating gives CASSLGTDYEQYF.

This clonotype was observed many times. The chain combines TRBV6-5 with TRBJ2-5; 11 positions match TRBD1. CDR3 length: 18 amino acids. V lost 11 bases to trimming and J lost 5 bases; unmatched junction nucleotides: 22. Germline assignment: CDR1 MNHEY and CDR2 SVGAGI. Here the CDR3 DNA reads TGTGCCGGAGGGGGGGACAGGGGGAATTTGCAACCGCTGGAGACCCAGTACTTC. Residues: CAGGGDRGNLQPLETQYF.

This clonotype was seen ten or more times. The chain recombines TRBV7-9 with TRBJ1-5; 11 positions match TRBD1. The CDR3 totals 13 residues. Germline V gene sequence: CDR1 SEHNR, CDR2 FQNEAQ (reference sequence). Trimming removed 11 bases from V and 5 bases from J; junction bases left unmatched: 5. CDR3: CALDRGRDQPQHF. The CDR3 nucleotides are TGTGCCTTGGACAGGGGGCGCGATCAGCCCCAGCATTTT.

The genes are TRBV7-9 and TRBJ2-1, with D unclear. This CDR3 has 15 amino acids. Germline CDR1 SEHNR, CDR2 FQNEAQ (reference sequence). Trimming removed 2 bases at V and 0 bases at J, with 8 bases between. CDR3 DNA sequence: TGTGCCAGCAGCTTAAAGGGCCCCTCCTACAATGAGCAGTTCTTC. It translates to CASSLKGPSYNEQFF.

This clonotype was recorded many times. The V call is TRBV28, the J call TRBJ1-5, with 7 bases fitting TRBD1. J was trimmed by 3 bases and V by 8 bases; bases with no gene match: 10. Germline CDR1 is MDHEN and CDR2 is SYDVKM. The CDR3 runs to 15 residues. CDR3 loop: CASAESGGNNQPQHF. In DNA form, the CDR3 reads TGTGCCAGCGCCGAATCAGGGGGGAACAATCAGCCCCAGCATTTT.

A word on this clonotype: Given a far larger clone just one base away, this is likely a sequencing read error. The chain joins TRBV7-6 to TRBJ2-3; no firm D call. The CDR3 extends over 13 amino acids. CDR1 is SGHVS, CDR2 FNYEAQ, per germline. Here the CDR3 DNA reads TGTGCCAGCAGCTGGTCTCCCACAAATACGCAGTATTTT. Translation: CASSWSPTNTQYF. Together with reference TRBV7-6 and TRBJ2-3, the CDR3 gives the full variable domain: GAGVSQSPRYKVTKRGQDVALRCDPISGHVSLYWYRQALGQGPEFLTYFNYEAQQDKSGLPNDRFSAERPEGSISTLTIQRTEQRDSAMYRCASSWSPTNTQYFGPGTRLTVL.

This clonotype has ten or more counts. The genes are TRBV12-5 and TRBJ2-7, with 9 bases that match TRBD1. There are 14 residues in the CDR3. After removal of 5 bases from V and 5 bases from J, the junction contained 7 bases not matched to a gene. The germline gives CDR1 LGHNT, CDR2 FRNRAP. The CDR3 loop reads CASGTGQGMNEQYF. The CDR3 DNA is TGTGCTAGTGGTACGGGACAGGGTATGAACGAGCAGTACTTC.

This clonotype was recorded at least ten times. The genes are TRBV5-1 and TRBJ2-7, with 7 nucleotides matching TRBD2. Germline-derived CDR1 and CDR2 are SGHRS and YFSETQ. CDR3 size: 15 residues. The V and J ends lost 2 bases and 2 bases, in that order; junction bases with no gene match: 7. CDR3 loop: CASSFGGAGAYEQYF. In DNA form, the CDR3 reads TGCGCCAGCAGCTTCGGCGGCGCGGGAGCCTACGAGCAGTACTTC.

This clonotype occurred many times. The junction departs from the called germline gene at one end, perhaps through a read error. V gene TRBV20-1 combines with J gene TRBJ2-3, with D tentatively TRBD1 (6 bases). Germline V gene data show CDR1 as DFQATT and CDR2 as SNEGSKA (reference sequence). The CDR3 extends over 11 amino acids. DNA for the CDR3: TGCAGTGCCATACCGGGACACCACACCATTTTT. This translates into CSAIPGHHTIF.

This clonotype occurred many times. This chain connects TRBV10-3 to TRBJ2-7; D assignment may be TRBD1 or TRBD2 (5 bases each). V was shortened by 0 bases and J by 3 bases, with 12 bases between the two germline ends. The germline gives CDR1 ENHRY, CDR2 SYGVKD. The CDR3 extends over 15 amino acids. The CDR3 coding sequence is TGTGCCATCAGTGAGTCGAGGGCAGGGCACTACGAGCAGTACTTC. Encoded protein: CAISESRAGHYEQYF.

There are many counts of this clonotype. The chain joins TRBV5-1 to TRBJ2-7; TRBD1 matches at 8 bases. Unmatched junction bases numbered 7, after V lost 5 bases and J lost 3 bases. Germline V gene lookup returns CDR1 SGHRS and CDR2 YFSETQ. The CDR3 has 14 residues. The CDR3 region has the DNA TGCGCCAGCAGTTTATGGACAGGGCTCTACGAGCAGTACTTC. Its protein is CASSLWTGLYEQYF.

This clonotype was found many times. The rearrangement joins TRBV14 to TRBJ2-3; D is ambiguous. Germline V lookup: CDR1 SGHDN, CDR2 FVKESK. Trimming removed 0 bases at V and 1 base at J, with 14 bases between. This CDR3 has 17 residues. The CDR3 DNA is TGTGCCAGCAGCCAAGAAATCTCAAGCTTGGGCACAGATACGCAGTATTTT. Its protein is CASSQEISSLGTDTQYF. The full variable domain, its missing parts supplied by reference TRBV14 and TRBJ2-3, is EAGVTQFPSHSVIEKGQTVTLRCDPISGHDNLYWYRRVMGKEIKFLLHFVKESKQDESGMPNNRFLAERTGGTYSTLKVQPAELEDSGVYFCASSQEISSLGTDTQYFGPGTRLTVL.

This clonotype was found many times. The chain recombines TRBV10-3 with TRBJ2-5; 7 nucleotides align to TRBD1. J gave up 5 bases and V 7 bases, and 16 bases lay outside the gene matches. From germline, CDR1 is ENHRY and CDR2 SYGVKD. The CDR3 is 16 amino acids. The CDR3 region is CAITLDPTGLCETQYF. DNA of the CDR3: TGTGCCATCACCTTGGACCCGACAGGGTTGTGTGAGACCCAGTACTTC.